This T cell receptor (beta chain) was captured in a study of Ad26.COV2.S vaccination and SARS-CoV-2 variants (dated by TCRdb to about 2021). Regarding the complete study: Donors in the vaccine arm were drawn from COV1001, a multicentre, randomized, double-blind, placebo-controlled phase I-IIa trial testing Ad26.COV2.S in healthy adults. Dosing of Ad26.COV2.S was intramuscular, at either 5x10^10 or 1x10^11 viral particles, delivered as one shot or as two shots spaced 56 days apart. Investigators remained blinded to trial group allocation during experiments and outcome assessment. Trial participants were randomized into five groups of five, in which low-dose or high-dose Ad26.COV2.S was given once or twice, or placebo was given on both occasions. The TCR-sequenced set comprised roughly 30 samples: around 20 Ad26.COV2.S vaccine recipients, 5 placebo recipients and 8 SARS-CoV-2 convalescent individuals. The specificity and breadth of SARS-CoV-2-reactive T cell receptors after Ad26.COV2.S vaccination were assessed by TCRbeta repertoire sequencing. Overall study results and their limits: Vaccine and placebo recipients had comparable non-spike TCR breadth, which fits with the vaccine containing only spike. Substantial breadth of spike-specific CD8+ and CD4+ T cell responses was reported after vaccination. Comparing responses between vaccine doses or regimens was not something the study was powered to do. According to the authors, total T cell responses may have been underestimated by the TCR breadth and depth analyses. Higher spike-specific TCR breadth was observed in Ad26.COV2.S recipients than in placebo recipients (P = 0.0014).

Taken with the paper, the label for treatment or condition translates to: 15 to 20 received Ad26.COV2.S at low or high dose, single or two shots; 5 received placebo; per-sample allocation not given. Repertoires of vaccine and placebo recipients were sequenced from samples collected on day 63 after the first injection. Cohort 1b enrolled roughly 25 adults aged 18-55 years at a single site in Boston, USA, between 29 July and 7 August 2020. Ad26.COV2.S was a replication-incompetent adenovirus type 26 vector expressing a prefusion-stabilized SARS-CoV-2 spike protein from the original Wuhan strain. Between the V and J ends, shortened by 5 bases and 5 bases respectively, the junction contains 16 bases. Spanning cysteine to phenylalanine, the CDR3 consists of 15 amino acids. Only CDR3 DNA is held: 45 bases, read in frame from base 1. The germline V gene encodes CDR1 MNHEY and CDR2 SVGAGI. The immunoSEQ Assay was used to sequence TCRbeta CDR3 regions. After extraction, genomic DNA underwent amplification by bias-controlled multiplex PCR, followed by high-throughput sequencing. Processing in the source paper ran as follows. To quantify the absolute abundance of every unique TCRbeta CDR3 region, sequences were collapsed and filtered. Usable DNA was measured by amplifying reference genes present in all nucleated cells, and TCRbeta template counts were normalized to that usable DNA to estimate T cell fraction. Repertoire TCRs were annotated as SARS-CoV-2-specific when V gene, CDR3 amino acid sequence and J gene were exactly matched to a known reactive TCR set. The reference SARS-CoV-2 TCR set was obtained from MIRA and was filtered for enrichment in COVID-19-positive ImmuneCODE repertoires, whereby public or cross-reactive TCRs were removed. Using the MIRA antigens, annotated TCRs were further analysed by specific ORF or by position within an ORF. Depth was the summed frequency of annotated unique rearrangements, while breadth was defined as annotated unique rearrangements over total unique productive rearrangements. Two-sided Wilcoxon rank-sum tests were applied when comparing TCR breadth between groups. TCRdb retrieved this table from immuneACCESS and kept in-frame rearrangements only. Not all clones are present; in checked studies, unresolved V genes account for under half, and no reason is known for the remainder. V and J calls plus clone size are reproduced from that table; the DNA served to infer D and trimming. For this sample the table gives 200,000 to 250,000 clones, of which 70% to 90% were detected only once. The biggest ten clones account for 9.5% to 12% of the sample.

As for this clone: Its antigen remains unidentified. No base qualities exist here, and no much larger clone lies one base off it.

This sequence was found in a person between 18 and 59 years old who received the Ad26.COV2.S COVID-19 vaccine or a placebo. The chain was built from TRBV6-5 and TRBJ1-5; the D gene is perhaps TRBD1, on 6 matching bases. The sequenced sample was peripheral blood, obtained in a trial of Ad26.COV2.S vaccine versus placebo. The CDR3: CASSPPGHLYQPQHF. The DNA reads as follows: TGTGCCAGCAGTCCTCCGGGACACCTATATCAGCCCCAGCATTTT.